What follows is one T cell receptor (beta chain) and its context. Its antigen is unidentified. The authors made the TRB cDNA libraries by 5' RACE using UMI labels. TCRdb processed the 5' RACE reads again and assigns one entry to each CDR3 protein, with no DNA. Its clone listing holds 50,000 to 75,000 distinct CDR3 sequences. The sample comes from a study of CXCR3-negative and CXCR3-positive naive CD8 T cells. Study results and caveats: Much lower diversity was found in memory CD8+ cells, while both naive subsets had comparably high diversity. When CXCR3-positive naive cells were set against CXCR3-negative naive cells, the former had more hydrophobic TRB CDR3s. TRB CDR3 properties served as the basis for inferring TCR strength, and surface CD5 was comparable between naive subsets.

Naive CD8+ T cells were CD45RO-CCR7+CD27+CD95-. Specimen: naive CXCR3- CD8+ T cells from blood. Noted subset: CD45RO-CCR7+CD27+CD95- naive CD8+ T cells lacking CXCR3 (TNR3-). The receptor was isolated from a human donor in good health. Some clones in this sample may be carry-over from other donors' samples.

The CDR3 protein is CASSYSETREQYF. The gene calls are TRBV6-6 and TRBJ2-7. Per the germline V gene, CDR1 is MNHNY and CDR2 is SVGAGI (reference sequence). The CDR3 consists of 13 residues.